This T cell receptor (beta chain) stems from a study of OX40 agonist ivuxolimab in advanced cancers. Clones were read by immunoSEQ multiplex PCR, and TCRdb kept only the in-frame ones, dropping some. The table records approximately 92,000 clones, roughly four fifths of them present only once. This clone was seen only a few times. The source of this sequence is an adult with an advanced solid tumor such as melanoma, head and neck, liver or kidney cancer. The sequencing used CD4+ or CD8+ T cells sorted from blood, collected in a trial of the OX40 agonist ivuxolimab.

The DNA of the CDR3 is TGTGCCAGCAGCTCGGGACTCCTTATAACAGATACGCAGTATTTT. Translation: CASSSGLLITDTQYF. The chain uses TRBV7-2 and TRBJ2-3; possible D gene TRBD2, 6 bases. Deletions cut 4 bases from V and 3 bases from J, with 14 bases between. The germline V gene encodes CDR1 SGHTA and CDR2 FQGNSA. The CDR3 contains 15 residues.